A selection of T cell receptor beta chains follows, all from one sample in a study of identifying expanded T cells in peripheral blood. Method: immunoSEQ multiplex PCR; TCRdb's copy keeps in-frame clones and lacks some. The table records roughly 100,000 clones, more than 70% of them present only once. The sequenced sample consisted of blood. Receptor source: a person aged 18 to 75 in good health. Each CDR3 is given with its conserved first and last residue. A D gene is named only where the DNA matches it firmly. Part of the rows lack a size; the others show once, few, many or a class for expanded clones.

NA	TRBV6-5	TRBJ2-7	NA	CASSFRGRSEQYF	TGTGCCAGCAGTTTCAGGGGGAGGAGCGAGCAGTACTTC
TRBD1	TRBV6-4	TRBJ1-1	NA	CASSAPQGWNTEAFF	TGTGCCAGCAGTGCCCCACAGGGGTGGAACACTGAAGCTTTCTTT
TRBD2	TRBV7-8	TRBJ2-1	NA	CASSLALAGNNEQFF	TGTGCCAGCAGCTTAGCCCTAGCGGGAAACAATGAGCAGTTCTTC
TRBD2	TRBV5-6	TRBJ2-5	once	CASSFGTTEETQYF	TGTGCCAGCAGCTTTGGGACTACCGAAGAGACCCAGTACTTC
TRBD1	TRBV6-5	TRBJ1-2	NA	CASSYWWTGGNNGYTF	TGTGCCAGCAGTTACTGGTGGACAGGGGGTAATAATGGCTACACCTTC
TRBD1	TRBV28	TRBJ2-6	NA	CASSPSSDRAGAGANVLTF	TGTGCCAGCAGTCCCTCGTCGGACAGGGCAGGGGCTGGGGCCAACGTCCTGACTTTC
TRBD1	TRBV19	TRBJ2-2	NA	CASSIRRGQGAGELFF	TGTGCCAGTAGTATACGAAGGGGACAGGGGGCCGGGGAGCTGTTTTTT
NA	TRBV7-9	TRBJ2-5	NA	CASSSPAEETQYF	TGTGCCAGCAGCTCCCCGGCAGAAGAGACCCAGTACTTC
NA	TRBV19	TRBJ2-7	NA	CASSISFSYEQYF	TGTGCCAGTAGTATTAGCTTCTCCTACGAGCAGTACTTC
NA	TRBV20-1	TRBJ2-5	once	CSASVGETQYF	TGCAGTGCTAGCGTTGGGGAGACCCAGTACTTC
TRBD2	TRBV2	TRBJ2-1	NA	CASSGSQRGNNEQFF	TGTGCCAGCAGCGGGTCCCAGCGGGGAAACAATGAGCAGTTCTTC
NA	TRBV21-1	TRBJ2-2	once	CASSIASPNTGELFF	TGTGCCAGCAGCATCGCGAGTCCGAACACCGGGGAGCTGTTTTTT
NA	TRBV2	TRBJ2-3	NA	CASSEGGGEGTDTQYF	TGTGCCAGCAGTGAAGGGGGCGGGGAGGGCACAGATACGCAGTATTTT
NA	TRBV7-9	TRBJ2-4	NA	CASSLVQLAKNIQYF	TGTGCCAGCAGCTTGGTACAGCTAGCCAAAAACATTCAGTACTTC
NA	TRBV19	TRBJ2-3	once	CASSIDPRLSRAVTDTQYF	TGTGCCAGTAGTATAGATCCCAGACTTTCACGGGCAGTCACAGATACGCAGTATTTT
NA	TRBV14	TRBJ2-7	NA	CASSQVRQLSDEQYF	TGTGCCAGCAGCCAAGTCCGGCAGTTATCCGACGAGCAGTACTTC
TRBD1	TRBV10-2	TRBJ1-1	NA	CASSEGHRGRTEAFF	TGCGCCAGCAGTGAGGGCCACAGGGGGAGAACTGAAGCTTTCTTT
TRBD2	TRBV4-3	TRBJ2-7	NA	CASSQVEKLAGGYEQYF	TGCGCCAGCAGCCAAGTAGAAAAGCTAGCGGGAGGCTACGAGCAGTACTTC
NA	TRBV30	TRBJ1-1	NA	CAWSFGNTEAFF	TGTGCCTGGAGCTTTGGAAACACTGAAGCTTTCTTT
NA	TRBV10-3	TRBJ2-3	once	CAISEGVRHTDTQYF	TGTGCCATCAGTGAGGGGGTAAGACACACAGATACGCAGTATTTT
NA	TRBV9	TRBJ2-7	NA	CASSVVMVGEQYF	TGTGCCAGCAGCGTAGTCATGGTTGGCGAGCAGTACTTC
NA	TRBV2	TRBJ2-7	NA	CASRGPGQGSYEQYF	TGTGCCAGCAGGGGACCGGGCCAAGGCTCCTACGAGCAGTACTTC
NA	TRBV2	TRBJ1-1	once	CASRQVTLNMNTEAFF	TGTGCCAGCAGGCAGGTGACATTAAATATGAACACTGAAGCTTTCTTT
NA	TRBV5-4	TRBJ2-5	NA	CASSSKTIQETQYF	TGTGCCAGCAGCTCTAAGACAATCCAAGAGACCCAGTACTTC
TRBD1	TRBV19	TRBJ1-1	NA	CASSRLGTGGTEAFF	TGTGCCAGTAGTCGGTTGGGGACAGGGGGCACTGAAGCTTTCTTT
NA	TRBV30	TRBJ2-5	NA	CAWSEDLQETQYF	TGTGCCTGGAGTGAGGACCTACAAGAGACCCAGTACTTC
NA	TRBV7-9	TRBJ2-7	few	CASSPMGGYEQYF	TGTGCCAGCAGCCCCATGGGGGGCTACGAGCAGTACTTC
NA	TRBV9	TRBJ2-7	NA	CASSVGGDISYEQYF	TGTGCCAGCAGCGTAGGAGGTGACATCTCCTACGAGCAGTACTTC
NA	TRBV28	TRBJ2-7	NA	CASSRWAITPYEQYF	TGTGCCAGCAGCCGGTGGGCGATCACCCCCTACGAGCAGTACTTC
TRBD2	TRBV19	TRBJ2-1	NA	CASSFRPTRASGGAGEQFF	TGTGCCAGTAGTTTCAGACCGACCAGGGCTAGCGGGGGGGCCGGTGAGCAGTTCTTC
NA	TRBV11-2	TRBJ2-1	NA	CASSLDLPGNEQFF	TGTGCCAGCAGCTTAGACCTTCCTGGGAATGAGCAGTTCTTC
NA	TRBV4-1	TRBJ2-7	few	CASSQVNLGWGDEQYF	TGCGCCAGCAGCCAAGTGAATTTGGGCTGGGGTGACGAGCAGTACTTC
TRBD2	TRBV19	TRBJ2-2	NA	CASSIGSGDTGELFF	TGTGCCAGTAGTATAGGTAGCGGGGACACCGGGGAGCTGTTTTTT
NA	TRBV11-2	TRBJ2-3	NA	CASSLALHSTDTQYF	TGTGCCAGCAGCTTAGCCCTTCATAGCACAGATACGCAGTATTTT
TRBD1	TRBV18	TRBJ2-7	NA	CASSSRDRAGGQYF	TGTGCCAGCTCATCGCGGGACAGGGCCGGGGGGCAGTACTTC
NA	TRBV4-1	TRBJ2-7	NA	CASSQDRLAWDDEQYF	TGCGCCAGCAGCCAAGACAGACTGGCATGGGACGACGAGCAGTACTTC
NA	TRBV7-3	TRBJ2-2	NA	CASSLVRTHTGELFF	TGTGCCAGCAGCTTAGTGCGCACTCACACCGGGGAGCTGTTTTTT
TRBD1	TRBV10-3	TRBJ1-1	NA	CAIRTGGVGTEAFF	TGTGCCATCAGGACAGGGGGCGTAGGTACTGAAGCTTTCTTT
TRBD1	TRBV10-3	TRBJ2-7	NA	CAISESGQGATEQYF	TGTGCCATCAGTGAGTCTGGACAGGGAGCCACCGAGCAGTACTTC
TRBD2	TRBV6-6	TRBJ2-7	NA	CASSRLAGPYEQYF	TGTGCCAGCAGTAGACTAGCGGGGCCTTACGAGCAGTACTTC
TRBD2	TRBV13	TRBJ2-5	NA	CASSLATSGGAETQYF	TGTGCCAGCAGCCTCGCGACTAGCGGGGGGGCGGAGACCCAGTACTTC
NA	TRBV5-4	TRBJ2-1	once	CASSLGLVVGEEQFF	TGTGCCAGCAGCTTGGGACTGGTGGTGGGGGAAGAGCAGTTCTTC
NA	TRBV7-2	TRBJ1-1	NA	CASSSQWGLTEAFF	TGTGCCAGCAGCTCCCAGTGGGGGCTCACTGAAGCTTTCTTT
NA	TRBV5-1	TRBJ1-6	NA	CASSSGGSPLHF	TGCGCCAGCAGCTCCGGGGGATCACCCCTCCACTTT
TRBD1	TRBV5-1	TRBJ2-2	NA	CASSFQGDTGELFF	TGCGCCAGCAGCTTTCAGGGGGACACCGGGGAGCTGTTTTTT
NA	TRBV4-2	TRBJ1-2	NA	CASSQEGGGVNYGYTF	TGTGCCAGCAGCCAAGAAGGTGGAGGAGTTAACTATGGCTACACCTTC
TRBD1	TRBV4-1	TRBJ2-3	NA	CASSQDHPGQGAKDTQYF	TGCGCCAGCAGCCAAGATCACCCGGGACAGGGGGCTAAAGATACGCAGTATTTT
NA	TRBV30	TRBJ2-7	NA	CAWSVKGQVSSYEQYF	TGTGCCTGGAGTGTAAAGGGCCAGGTCAGCTCCTACGAGCAGTACTTC
NA	TRBV5-6	TRBJ2-7	NA	CASSQGQKPKQYF	TGTGCCAGCAGCCAAGGACAGAAACCGAAACAGTACTTC
TRBD1	TRBV7-3	TRBJ2-1	NA	CASSAGWGQGAVYNEQFF	TGTGCCAGCAGCGCGGGGTGGGGACAGGGGGCGGTCTACAATGAGCAGTTCTTC
TRBD2	TRBV7-2	TRBJ2-3	once	CASSPGLAGYMQYF	TGTGCCAGCAGCCCGGGACTAGCGGGGTATATGCAGTATTTT
NA	TRBV12-5	TRBJ2-3	NA	CANHPGPPTQYF	TGTGCTAACCATCCAGGGCCTCCGACGCAGTATTTT
NA	TRBV5-1	TRBJ1-3	NA	CASSLTDTLSGNTIYF	TGCGCCAGCAGCTTGACGGACACGCTGAGTGGAAACACCATATATTTT
NA	TRBV28	TRBJ2-5	NA	CASSHDTGGLETQYF	TGTGCCAGCAGCCATGACACGGGGGGCCTAGAGACCCAGTACTTC
TRBD2	TRBV5-1	TRBJ2-2	NA	CASSKGLADVTGELFF	TGCGCCAGCAGCAAGGGACTAGCGGACGTGACCGGGGAGCTGTTTTTT